A single T cell receptor (beta chain) is shown here with its context. The ends were cut back, 4 bases at V and 0 bases at J, with 11 bases in the middle. The CDR3 is 14 residues long. From germline, CDR1 is SQVTM and CDR2 ANQGSEA. The use of a sample-barcoded 5' primer and a J-beta primer mix characterized a second PCR of about 7 to 12 cycles. One entry per CDR3 protein results from TCRdb running MiXCR on the 5' RACE reads. The sample lists some 850,000 distinct CDR3 sequences, around 25% occurring once. The data stem from a study of blood T cells in healthy people across ages. In addition, the sample was reused for a study of T cells of mothers and their children. According to that study: For each mother, over 9 million TCR beta CDR3 reads were obtained, and for each child, about 3 million.

The receptor comes from a boy aged 5-17 years in good health. The specimen sequenced was blood. The chain couples TRBV29-1 to TRBJ2-3; D gene unclear. CDR3 protein: CSVGMASSTDTQYF. In DNA, the CDR3 is TGCAGCGTTGGGATGGCTTCTAGCACAGATACGCAGTATTTT.